This entry describes one T cell receptor beta chain. The target antigen is unknown. Possible read error: a much larger clone is one base away. The data were obtained in a study of molecular identifiers for immune sequencing clone quantification. This CDR3 has 15 amino acids. CDR1 MDHEN and CDR2 SYDVKM come from the germline V gene. General observations from the study: Effector cells had over 99% of their molecules in clones above 20 RNA copies, while naive cells had under 1%.

Listed TCR primers and previously described methods were used for bulk TCR libraries. TCRdb re-called the PCR reads with MiXCR, one entry per CDR3 protein. In the table there are 250,000 to 400,000 distinct CDR3 sequences, 20% to 25% of which are singletons. Sorting selected naive CD8 T cells with a CD8+CD4-CCR7+CD45RA+ phenotype. The sequenced sample consisted of naive CD8+ T cells from blood, with Jurkat cell RNA spiked in. Subset denoted: FACS-sorted CD8+CD4-CCR7+CD45RA+ naive T cells. The TCR comes from a human donor in good health. Some libraries in this study had Jurkat cell RNA spiked in. V and J are TRBV28 and TRBJ1-3; the D is unclear. DNA of the CDR3: TGTACCAGCAGTTATTTGCCATACTCTGGAAACACCATATATTTT. Translation gives CTSSYLPYSGNTIYF.